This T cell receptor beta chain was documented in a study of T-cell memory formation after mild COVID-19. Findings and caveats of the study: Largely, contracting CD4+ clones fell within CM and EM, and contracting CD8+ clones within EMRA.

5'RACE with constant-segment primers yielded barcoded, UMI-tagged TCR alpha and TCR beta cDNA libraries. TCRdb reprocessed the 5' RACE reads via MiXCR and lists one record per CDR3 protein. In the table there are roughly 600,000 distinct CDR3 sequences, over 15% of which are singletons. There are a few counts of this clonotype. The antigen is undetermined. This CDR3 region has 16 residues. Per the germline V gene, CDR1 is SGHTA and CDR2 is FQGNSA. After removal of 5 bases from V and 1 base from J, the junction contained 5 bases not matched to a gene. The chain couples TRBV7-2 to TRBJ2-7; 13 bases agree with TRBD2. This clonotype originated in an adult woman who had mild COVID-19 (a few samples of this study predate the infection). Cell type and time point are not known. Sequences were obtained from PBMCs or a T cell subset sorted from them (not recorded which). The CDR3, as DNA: TGTGCCAGCAGCCACATGGGACTAGCGGGATCCTACGAGCAGTACTTC. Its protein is CASSHMGLAGSYEQYF.